Below are 3 T cell receptor beta chains sequenced from a single sample in a study of shared clonotypes between healthy human individuals (dated by TCRdb to the early 2020s). CD8 naive samples were obtained by positive selection for CCR7 among CD45RO-negative cells, yielding a CD45RA+CCR7+ population from which TemRA cells were excluded. The library was generated by the immunoSEQ multiplex PCR assay. Entries here come from immuneACCESS through TCRdb and include only in-frame sequences with V and J called. Some clones fail to appear in such tables; in the studies checked, an unresolved V gene covers under half of the shortfall, and the cause of the remainder is unknown. Present in this sample are millions of clones, approximately 94% of which were seen just once. Jointly, the top ten make up around 1.1% of the sample. Sample: naive CD8+ T cells sorted from blood. In light of the paper, this sample's cell subset or site label describes: CD45RA+CCR7+. The receptors originated from a young man in good health.

The CDR3 bases are TGTGCCATCGCATGGGGTGAGTTTGCCTACGAGCAGTACTTC. Translated, it gives CAIAWGEFAYEQYF. The chain employs TRBV10-3 and TRBJ2-7; the D is unclear. CDR1 is ENHRY, CDR2 SYGVKD, per germline. There are 14 residues in the CDR3. Trimming took 8 bases from V and 2 from J, leaving 16 bases between them.

This clone was picked up a small number of times. The sample carries other DNA sequences with the same CDR3. The chain couples TRBV28 to TRBJ2-3; unclear D gene. V lost 3 bases to trimming and J lost 2 bases, with 6 bases between them. This CDR3 has 13 residues. The germline V gene encodes CDR1 MDHEN and CDR2 SYDVKM. CDR3 loop: CASSFRLTDTQYF. The CDR3 bases are TGTGCCAGCAGTTTTCGGCTCACAGATACGCAGTATTTT.

The chain recombines TRBV12-5 with TRBJ1-3; D may be TRBD1 (6 bases). Trimming shortened V by 2 bases and J by 0 bases, and 11 bases separated the two germline ends. Per the germline V gene, CDR1 is LGHNT and CDR2 is FRNRAP. The CDR3 spans 16 residues. This CDR3 is CASGLFGGISGNTIYF. The CDR3 DNA sequence: TGTGCTAGTGGTTTGTTTGGGGGCATCTCTGGAAACACCATATATTTT.